Listed below are T cell receptor beta chains from one sample, sequenced in a study of blood T cell repertoires in COVID-19. TCRdb's copy holds only in-frame clones and misses some; the assay was immunoSEQ multiplex PCR. The data contain over 130,000 clones, roughly 85% of them seen just once; the ten biggest clones take up 2.5% to 4%. Sequences were obtained from peripheral blood. These receptors all stem from a man in his 70s with acute or convalescent COVID-19. Both conserved end residues are part of each CDR3. The D gene is left open where the match is weak. Clone size is not always given. Where it is, it says once, few, many or a class for expanded clones.

TRBV7-2	NA	TRBJ1-3	NA	TGTGCCAGCAGCTTCGACACTGGAAACACCATATATTTT	CASSFDTGNTIYF
TRBV3-1/TRBV3-2	NA	TRBJ1-6	NA	TGTGCCAGCAGCCAAATAGACAGTTATAATTCACCCCTCCACTTT	CASSQIDSYNSPLHF
TRBV7-3	NA	TRBJ2-2	few	TGTGCCAGCAGCTCTAGTGCTCCCGGGGAGCTGTTTTTT	CASSSSAPGELFF
TRBV19	NA	TRBJ1-4	NA	TGTGCCAGTAGCCGGACTGCAACTAATGAAAAACTGTTTTTT	CASSRTATNEKLFF
TRBV5-1	NA	TRBJ2-3	NA	TGCGCCAGCAGCTTGAGCGGGTTTACGCAGTATTTT	CASSLSGFTQYF
TRBV5-1	NA	TRBJ1-3	NA	TGCGCCAGCAGCCTTCAGGGGATGGCTGGAAACACCATATATTTT	CASSLQGMAGNTIYF
TRBV7-8	NA	TRBJ2-5	NA	TGTGCCAGCAGCTTACGGGGAGGGGGTCAAGAGACCCAGTACTTC	CASSLRGGGQETQYF
TRBV27	NA	TRBJ2-5	NA	TGTGCCAGCAGTTTATACGGGAGTGGGCAAGAGACCCAGTACTTC	CASSLYGSGQETQYF
TRBV6-2/TRBV6-3	NA	TRBJ1-1	NA	TGTGCCAGCAGTTATAGGGGGGGCGAGAACACTGAAGCTTTCTTT	CASSYRGGENTEAFF
TRBV28	TRBD2	TRBJ2-3	NA	TGTGCCAGCAGTTCCCCTAGCGGGCTGACAGATACGCAGTATTTT	CASSSPSGLTDTQYF
TRBV20-1	TRBD2	TRBJ2-3	NA	TGCAGTGCTAGTTTTCTAGCGGCGCCTACGCAGTATTTT	CSASFLAAPTQYF
TRBV9	NA	TRBJ2-3	NA	TGTGCCAGCAGCGTCGAGCAGGGGCTGTACACAGATACGCAGTATTTT	CASSVEQGLYTDTQYF
TRBV5-1	TRBD2	TRBJ2-2	NA	TGCGCCAGCAGCTTGGACACGATAGCGGGGGGAACCGGGGAGCTGTTTTTT	CASSLDTIAGGTGELFF
TRBV9	TRBD2	TRBJ2-1	NA	TGTGCCAGCAGCGTAGAAGGATGGGGGCTAGCGGGAGGGCCGGAGGAAAATGAGCAGTTCTTC	CASSVEGWGLAGGPEENEQFF
TRBV2	TRBD2	TRBJ2-2	NA	TGTGCCAGCAGTTGGGCGGGAGGGAGGAACACCGGGGAGCTGTTTTTT	CASSWAGGRNTGELFF
TRBV5-4	TRBD1	TRBJ1-5	once	TGTGCCAGCAGCTCTCAATCCGGGACAGGGGGCAATCAGCCCCAGCATTTT	CASSSQSGTGGNQPQHF
TRBV19	TRBD1	TRBJ2-3	NA	TGTGCCAGTAAGACAGGGCTCAGCACAGATACGCAGTATTTT	CASKTGLSTDTQYF
TRBV7-2	TRBD2	TRBJ2-2	once	TGTGCCAGCAGCTGGGGGACTAGCGGGAGGAACACCGGGGAGCTGTTTTTT	CASSWGTSGRNTGELFF
TRBV6-5	TRBD2	TRBJ2-7	NA	TGTGCCAGCAGCCTAAGCGGGAGAGGAACCTACGAGCAGTACTTC	CASSLSGRGTYEQYF
TRBV11-2	TRBD2	TRBJ2-7	NA	TGTGCCAGCAGGCCCACTAGCGGGACCTACGAGCAGTACTTC	CASRPTSGTYEQYF
TRBV29-1	TRBD1	TRBJ1-2	NA	TGCAGCGCCCGGACAGGTTGGGGGTATGGCTACACCTTC	CSARTGWGYGYTF
TRBV7-9	TRBD1	TRBJ1-6	NA	TGTGCCACCGCCTGGGACAGTAATTCACCCCTCCACTTT	CATAWDSNSPLHF
TRBV6-5	TRBD1	TRBJ2-5	NA	TGTGCCAGCAATTTGGACAGGGCGTCAGAGACCCAGTACTTC	CASNLDRASETQYF
TRBV19	TRBD1	TRBJ2-1	NA	TGTGCCAGTAGTACGGACAGGGGGCTCTACAATGAGCAGTTCTTC	CASSTDRGLYNEQFF
TRBV4-3	TRBD2	TRBJ2-1	NA	TGCGCCAGCAGCCTTAGGACTAGCGGGCTCTACAATGAGCAGTTCTTC	CASSLRTSGLYNEQFF
TRBV4-1	TRBD1	TRBJ2-7	NA	TGCGCCAGCAGCCAATTACCGGGACAGACTTGGGAGCAGTACTTC	CASSQLPGQTWEQYF
TRBV6-2/TRBV6-3	TRBD2	TRBJ2-1	NA	TGTGCCAGCAGTTACGCCGGGACTAGCGGATACAATGAGCAGTTCTTC	CASSYAGTSGYNEQFF
TRBV24-1	TRBD2	TRBJ2-1	NA	TGTGCCACCAGTGATCCTGGGGCTAGCGGGAGTTACAATGAGCAGTTCTTC	CATSDPGASGSYNEQFF
TRBV4-2	NA	TRBJ2-1	NA	TGTGCCAGCAGCCAAGGTTTGGGCTTAGGGGAATATGAGCAGTTCTTC	CASSQGLGLGEYEQFF
TRBV3-1/TRBV3-2	NA	TRBJ2-2	NA	TGTGCCAGCAGGAAACAGGGAGCCACCGGGGAGCTGTTTTTT	CASRKQGATGELFF
TRBV11-3	TRBD2	TRBJ2-5	NA	TGTGCCAGCAGCTTCGGGGGACTACCGGAGACCCAGTACTTC	CASSFGGLPETQYF
TRBV28	NA	TRBJ2-1	NA	TGTGCCAGCAGTTTAGACGTGGGGGCTTCCACCAATGAGCAGTTCTTC	CASSLDVGASTNEQFF
TRBV29-1	NA	TRBJ1-6	few	TGCAGCGTTGGAGGTGACGCTGGGTCACCCCTCCACTTT	CSVGGDAGSPLHF
TRBV7-2	NA	TRBJ2-2	NA	TGTGCCAGCAGCTCCCGCGGGGCGGCGAACACCGGGGAGCTGTTTTTT	CASSSRGAANTGELFF
TRBV6-4	NA	TRBJ1-2	NA	TGTGCCAGCAGTGATGTGCCGTTCCCACGACAGGCTAACTATGGCTACACCTTC	CASSDVPFPRQANYGYTF
TRBV12-3/TRBV12-4	NA	TRBJ2-3	once	TGTGCCAGCACGTCTAGGACAGATACGCAGTATTTT	CASTSRTDTQYF
TRBV28	NA	TRBJ2-7	NA	TGTGCCAGCAGTCCCTTCTCGGTTCAATACGAGCAGTACTTC	CASSPFSVQYEQYF
TRBV5-1	NA	TRBJ2-3	NA	TGCGCCAGCAGCTTGGGTGGGGGCAGCACAGATACGCAGTATTTT	CASSLGGGSTDTQYF
TRBV5-1	NA	TRBJ1-2	NA	TGCGCCAGCAGCTTGGGGGCCCCCTCCGGCTACACCTTC	CASSLGAPSGYTF
TRBV2	TRBD1	TRBJ1-1	NA	TGTGCCAGCAGAGAGGGACAGCCGAACACTGAAGCTTTCTTT	CASREGQPNTEAFF
TRBV27	TRBD2	TRBJ2-7	NA	TGTGCCAGCAGTTTATGGGAGGGGAGCCCCTACGAGCAGTACTTC	CASSLWEGSPYEQYF
TRBV28	TRBD1	TRBJ2-2	NA	TGTGCCAGCAGTCTTTCCGGGACAGTGAACACCGGGGAGCTGTTTTTT	CASSLSGTVNTGELFF
TRBV7-2	NA	TRBJ2-5	NA	TGTGCCAGCAGCTTAGCGCTCAGTCAGGAGACCCAGTACTTC	CASSLALSQETQYF
TRBV2	TRBD2	TRBJ2-3	NA	TGTGCCAGCAGTCAACTAGCGGGGGGCACAGATACGCAGTATTTT	CASSQLAGGTDTQYF
TRBV25-1	TRBD1	TRBJ2-2	NA	TGTGCCAGCAGGGATGCCGGGACAGGGGAAACCGGGGAGCTGTTTTTT	CASRDAGTGETGELFF
TRBV5-4	TRBD1	TRBJ1-6	few	TGTGCCAGCAGCCCCGGGACAGGGTTGACCTATAATTCACCCCTCCACTTT	CASSPGTGLTYNSPLHF
TRBV28	NA	TRBJ1-2	NA	TGTGCCAGCAGTTCCACAGGGTCGGGCGGCTACACCTTC	CASSSTGSGGYTF
TRBV27	TRBD1	TRBJ2-7	few	TGTGCCAGCAGTTTTGGGGACAGGTTCTCCTACGAGCAGTACTTC	CASSFGDRFSYEQYF